Sequencing of this T cell receptor (beta chain) was carried out in a study of Ad26.COV2.S vaccination and SARS-CoV-2 variants. Study information: Ad26.COV2.S shots went into the muscle once or twice, 56 days apart. Points from the study as a whole: Individuals receiving vaccine had higher spike-specific TCR breadth than placebo recipients did. Non-spike TCR breadth was similar in vaccine and placebo recipients. Responses of T cells in total may have been underestimated by the TCR breadth and depth analyses.

The treatment was: around 19 received Ad26.COV2.S at low or high dose, single or two shots; roughly 5 received placebo; per-sample allocation not given. It was on day 63 after the first vaccine or placebo injection that samples were taken. As for this clone: Antigen: not known.

The repertoire was sequenced with immunoSEQ multiplex PCR; TCRdb's copy has only in-frame clones and lacks some. The table lists 350,000 to 600,000 clones, around 89% of them singletons. The TCR originated in a person between 18 and 65 years old who received the Ad26.COV2.S COVID-19 vaccine or a placebo. Here the sequenced sample was peripheral blood, taken in a trial of Ad26.COV2.S vaccine versus placebo.

CDR3 in DNA: TGTGCCAGCAGCGGGACAGGGGTATTGAACACCATATATTTT. Amino acids: CASSGTGVLNTIYF. The J gene is TRBJ1-3, the V gene TRBV6-6, with 10 bases matching TRBD1. Unmatched junction bases numbered 6, after V lost 6 bases and J lost 7 bases. This CDR3 spans 14 amino acids. Germline CDR1 MNHNY, CDR2 SVGAGI (reference sequence).